This T cell receptor beta chain was profiled in a study of CD8 T cells in ankylosing spondylitis. Study-wide results and limits: Some motif variants were previously reported in reactive arthritis synovial fluid and blood. A CD8+ phenotype characterized the disease-linked clones, which were relatively rare in peripheral blood. Among TCR beta sequences, a motif of under ten highly homologous variants appeared characteristic of ankylosing spondylitis blood.

This clonotype occurred a few times. Its antigen is unknown. One entry per CDR3 protein, called by TCRdb with MiXCR from the 5' RACE reads. Found here are 450,000 to 550,000 distinct CDR3 sequences, roughly 5.3% of them singletons; the top ten hold under 4.5%. The sequence was collected from a male donor with ankylosing spondylitis. Sequencing was performed on blood, either unsorted or a sorted T cell fraction (not recorded which).

CDR3: CASSQPSDTDTQYF. The CDR3 DNA reads TGTGCCAGCAGCCAACCCTCCGACACAGATACGCAGTATTTT. The chain combines TRBV4-2 with TRBJ2-3; D gene uncertain. Germline lookup yields CDR1 LGHNA and CDR2 YNFKEQ. This CDR3 contains 14 residues. Trimming stripped 2 bases from V and 2 bases from J, with 8 bases between.